One sample yielded the 15 T cell receptor beta chains listed below, sequenced in a study of blood T cell repertoires in COVID-19. The table came from immunoSEQ multiplex PCR; TCRdb's copy has only in-frame clones and leaves some out. Of about 150,000 clones listed, 80% to 90% are singletons. The sample comprised peripheral blood. The source of these receptors is a man aged 65 to 85 with acute or convalescent COVID-19.

The genes are TRBV29-1 and TRBJ1-1; perhaps TRBD1 as D (5 bases). The CDR3 spans 13 residues. The germline V gene encodes CDR1 SQVTM and CDR2 ANQGSEA. The V and J ends lost 4 bases and 1 base respectively, with 10 bases between them. CDR3 nucleotide sequence: TGCAGCGTTGCCAGGGTGCCGAACACTGAAGCTTTCTTT. Its protein is CSVARVPNTEAFF.

V gene TRBV30 combines with J gene TRBJ1-2; the D is unclear. Germline lookup yields CDR1 GTSNPN and CDR2 SVGIG (reference sequence). The CDR3 length is 11 residues. Trimming took off 3 bases at V and 4 bases at J, with 6 bases between the two ends. As DNA, the CDR3 is TGTGCCTGGAGGGAGACCTATGGCTACACCTTC. It translates to CAWRETYGYTF.

The sample holds one count of this clone. This sequence joins TRBV9 and TRBJ1-1; D might be TRBD1 (6 bases). The V and J ends lost 1 base and 2 bases respectively, with 18 bases between them. CDR1 and CDR2 (germline): SGDLS, YYNGEE. The CDR3 is 17 amino acids. The CDR3 loop is CASSVQGGRGANTEAFF. The DNA of the CDR3 is TGTGCCAGCAGCGTACAGGGAGGACGGGGGGCCAACACTGAAGCTTTCTTT.

The chain employs TRBV7-2 and TRBJ2-2; 10 nucleotides line up with TRBD2. Germline CDR1 SGHTA, CDR2 FQGNSA. The V and J ends lost 2 bases and 3 bases, in that order; junction bases with no gene match: 3. CDR3 size: 16 residues. The CDR3 spells CASSLSSGRYTGELFF. In DNA form, the CDR3 reads TGTGCCAGCAGCTTAAGTAGCGGGAGGTACACCGGGGAGCTGTTTTTT.

This sequence joins TRBV7-2 and TRBJ2-3, with 8 nucleotides matching TRBD2. In germline, CDR1 is SGHTA, CDR2 FQGNSA. This CDR3 spans 16 amino acids. With 2 bases clipped from V and 1 base from J, the junction kept 5 bases outside the gene matches. CDR3 in amino acids: CASSLSSGTGTDTQYF. CDR3 coding DNA: TGTGCCAGCAGCTTAAGTAGCGGGACTGGCACAGATACGCAGTATTTT.

The chain recombines TRBV28 with TRBJ2-3, with D perhaps TRBD2 (6 bases). Between the trimmed V and J ends, which lost 5 bases and 0 bases, there was a span of 9 bases. Germline assignment: CDR1 MDHEN and CDR2 SYDVKM. The CDR3 runs 14 residues. CDR3 DNA sequence: TGTGCCAGCAGTATGGGACTTAGCACAGATACGCAGTATTTT. Translating it yields CASSMGLSTDTQYF.

In DNA form, the CDR3 reads TGTGCCAGCAGCTTAAGAGGCCGGGCGAACACCGGGGAGCTGTTTTTT. It specifies CASSLRGRANTGELFF. The chain is built from TRBV7-9 and TRBJ2-2, with D unresolved. V gave up 2 bases and J gave up 0 bases, with 10 bases separating them. The CDR3 consists of 16 residues. Germline V gene sequence: CDR1 SEHNR, CDR2 FQNEAQ (reference sequence).

This chain links TRBV10-3 with TRBJ2-3, with TRBD2 matching 13 bases. This CDR3 has 17 amino acids. CDR1 and CDR2 from the germline V gene are ENHRY and SYGVKD. The V segment lost 6 bases and the J segment 0 bases; nucleotides outside the gene matches: 6. The CDR3: CAIRLAGGPLSTDTQYF. The CDR3, as DNA: TGTGCCATCAGACTAGCGGGAGGGCCTCTTAGCACAGATACGCAGTATTTT.

A remark on this clone: A junction end diverges from the germline sequence, so it may reflect a read error. The rearrangement links TRBV7-2 to TRBJ2-7, with D uncertain. In germline, CDR1 is SGHTA, CDR2 FQGNSA. The CDR3 totals 13 residues. The CDR3 is CASSLAHSSEQYF. The CDR3 DNA is TGTGCCAGCAGCTTAGCGCACTCCTCCGAGCAGTACTTC.

The chain combines TRBV18 with TRBJ2-7, with D possibly being TRBD2 (5 bases). This CDR3 contains 10 residues. Looked up from germline, CDR1 is KGHSH and CDR2 is LQKENI. V shed 7 bases and J shed 6 bases, with 7 bases lying between them. Here the CDR3 reads CASLASEQYF. CDR3 in DNA: TGTGCCAGCTTAGCGAGCGAGCAGTACTTC.

The CDR3 spells CASSDDRANTGELFF. The CDR3 nucleotides read TGTGCCAGCAGTGACGACAGGGCGAACACCGGGGAGCTGTTTTTT. The J gene is TRBJ2-2, the V gene TRBV2; TRBD1 agrees at 7 bases. V lost 3 bases, J lost 0 bases, and 1 base stayed unmatched. The CDR3 has 15 amino acids. Germline CDR1 reads SNHLY; CDR2 reads FYNNEI.

CDR3 loop: CASSLEGQGGQPQHF. DNA of the CDR3: TGTGCCAGCAGCTTAGAGGGTCAAGGGGGCCAGCCCCAGCATTTT. The chain has TRBV11-2 and TRBJ1-5; 7 bases match TRBD1. From germline, CDR1 is SGHAT and CDR2 FQNNGV. The CDR3 has 15 residues. V was clipped by 0 bases and J by 7 bases; unmatched bases: 6.

The chain carries TRBV29-1 and TRBJ2-3; a possible D gene is TRBD1 (6 bases). The CDR3 spans 17 residues. Germline CDR1 SQVTM, CDR2 ANQGSEA. The ends were cut back, 6 bases at V and 0 bases at J, with 22 bases in the middle. The CDR3 here is CSVVRDTLRYSTDTQYF. CDR3 nucleotide sequence: TGCAGCGTAGTCCGGGACACACTACGCTATAGCACAGATACGCAGTATTTT.

As DNA, the CDR3 is TGTGCCAGCAGTTCCCCGACACCTCTTCTTGGCTACACCTTC. The encoded protein is CASSSPTPLLGYTF. The chain joins TRBV28 to TRBJ1-2; no clear D. Germline loops: CDR1 MDHEN, CDR2 SYDVKM. CDR3 length: 14 residues. Deletions cut 4 bases from V and 7 bases from J, with 16 bases between.

A single count supports this clone. The CDR3 is CASRGATNEKLFF. In DNA form, the CDR3 reads TGTGCCAGCCGGGGGGCGACTAATGAAAAACTGTTTTTT. The V and J genes are TRBV3-1 (or the pseudogene TRBV3-2) and TRBJ1-4, with a possible D match to TRBD1 (6 bases). Germline CDR1 reads LGHDT; CDR2 reads YNNKEL (reference sequence). The CDR3 length is 13 residues. V dropped 8 bases and J dropped 2 bases, with 9 bases sitting between them.